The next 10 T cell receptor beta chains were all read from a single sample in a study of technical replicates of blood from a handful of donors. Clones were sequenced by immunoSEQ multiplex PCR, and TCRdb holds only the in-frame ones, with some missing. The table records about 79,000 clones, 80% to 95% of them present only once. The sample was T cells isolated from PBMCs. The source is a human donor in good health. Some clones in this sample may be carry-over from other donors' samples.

CDR3 sequence (DNA): TGTGCCAGCAGCTCCCCTAGGACTGTGAAAGCTTTCTTT. Protein product: CASSSPRTVKAFF. The gene calls are TRBV7-2 and TRBJ1-1; D gene uncertain. CDR1 and CDR2 from the germline V gene are SGHTA and FQGNSA. The germline V and J ends were trimmed by 4 bases and 9 bases, with 15 bases remaining between them. The CDR3 totals 13 residues.

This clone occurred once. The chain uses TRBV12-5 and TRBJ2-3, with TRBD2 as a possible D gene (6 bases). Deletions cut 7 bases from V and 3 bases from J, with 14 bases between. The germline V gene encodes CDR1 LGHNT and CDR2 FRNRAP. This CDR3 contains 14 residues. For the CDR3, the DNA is TGTGCTAGTGCCCCCGGGACTTGGACAGATACGCAGTATTTT. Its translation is CASAPGTWTDTQYF.

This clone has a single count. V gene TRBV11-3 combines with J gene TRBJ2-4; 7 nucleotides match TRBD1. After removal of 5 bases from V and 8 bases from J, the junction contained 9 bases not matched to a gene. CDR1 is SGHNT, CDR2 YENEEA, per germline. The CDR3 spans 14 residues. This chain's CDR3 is CASSPGTARDIQYF. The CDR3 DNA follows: TGTGCCAGCAGCCCCGGGACAGCTCGAGACATTCAGTACTTC.

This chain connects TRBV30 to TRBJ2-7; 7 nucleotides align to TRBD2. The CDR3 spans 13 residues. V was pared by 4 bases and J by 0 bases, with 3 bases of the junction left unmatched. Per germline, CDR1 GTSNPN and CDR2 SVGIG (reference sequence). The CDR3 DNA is TGTGCCTGGACTAGCGGTTACTCCTACGAGCAGTACTTC. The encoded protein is CAWTSGYSYEQYF.

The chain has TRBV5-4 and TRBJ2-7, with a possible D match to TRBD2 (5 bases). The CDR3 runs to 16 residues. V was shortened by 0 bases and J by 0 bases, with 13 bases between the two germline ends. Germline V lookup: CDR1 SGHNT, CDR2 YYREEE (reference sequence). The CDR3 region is CASSLGEPDPSYEQYF. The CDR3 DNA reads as TGTGCCAGCAGCTTGGGGGAGCCGGACCCCTCCTACGAGCAGTACTTC.

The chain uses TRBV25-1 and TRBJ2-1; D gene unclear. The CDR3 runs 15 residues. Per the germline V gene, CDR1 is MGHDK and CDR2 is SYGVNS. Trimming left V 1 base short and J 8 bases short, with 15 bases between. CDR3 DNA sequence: TGTGCCAGCAGTGAATCCCTAGTCCACGGCGATGAGCAGTTCTTC. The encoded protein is CASSESLVHGDEQFF.

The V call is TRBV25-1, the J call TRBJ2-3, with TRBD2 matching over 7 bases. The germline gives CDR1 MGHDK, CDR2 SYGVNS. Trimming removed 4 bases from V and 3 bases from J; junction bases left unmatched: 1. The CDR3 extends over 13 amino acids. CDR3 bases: TGTGCCAGCAGTGCGCGGGGGACAGATACGCAGTATTTT. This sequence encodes CASSARGTDTQYF.

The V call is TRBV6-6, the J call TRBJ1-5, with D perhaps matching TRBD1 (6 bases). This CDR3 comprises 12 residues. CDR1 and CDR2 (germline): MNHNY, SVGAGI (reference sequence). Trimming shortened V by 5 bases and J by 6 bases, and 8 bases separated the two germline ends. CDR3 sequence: CASSRGGQPQHF. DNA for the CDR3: TGTGCCAGCAGTAGGGGGGGTCAGCCCCAGCATTTT.

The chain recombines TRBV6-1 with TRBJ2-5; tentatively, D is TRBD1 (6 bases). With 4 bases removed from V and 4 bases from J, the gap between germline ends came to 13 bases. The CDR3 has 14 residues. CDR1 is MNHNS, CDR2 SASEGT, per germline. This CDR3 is CASSGGGGGETQYF. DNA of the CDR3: TGTGCCAGCAGTGGAGGGGGTGGGGGAGAGACCCAGTACTTC.

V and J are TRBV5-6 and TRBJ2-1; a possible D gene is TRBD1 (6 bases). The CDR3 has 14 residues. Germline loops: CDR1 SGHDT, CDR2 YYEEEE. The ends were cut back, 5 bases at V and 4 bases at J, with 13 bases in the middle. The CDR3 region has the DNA TGTGCCAGCAGGCCAACAGGGTATTACAATGAGCAGTTCTTC. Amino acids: CASRPTGYYNEQFF.